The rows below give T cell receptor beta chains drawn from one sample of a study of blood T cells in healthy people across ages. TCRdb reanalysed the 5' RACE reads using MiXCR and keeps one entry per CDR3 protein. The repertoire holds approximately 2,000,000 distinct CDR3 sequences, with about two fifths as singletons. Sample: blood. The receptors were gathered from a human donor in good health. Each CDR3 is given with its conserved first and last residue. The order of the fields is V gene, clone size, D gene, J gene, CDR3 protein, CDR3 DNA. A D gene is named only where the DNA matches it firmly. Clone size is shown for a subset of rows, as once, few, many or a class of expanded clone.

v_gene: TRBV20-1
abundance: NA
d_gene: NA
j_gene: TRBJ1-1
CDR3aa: CSARDRIRGRDEAFF
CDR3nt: TGCAGTGCTAGAGATAGGATTCGGGGTAGGGATGAAGCTTTCTTT

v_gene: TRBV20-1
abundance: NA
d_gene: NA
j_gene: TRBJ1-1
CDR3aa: CSARAWGADTEAFF
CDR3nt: TGCAGTGCTAGAGCTTGGGGCGCGGACACTGAAGCTTTCTTT

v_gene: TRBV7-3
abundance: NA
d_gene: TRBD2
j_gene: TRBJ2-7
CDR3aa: CASSLKRTSEPYEQYF
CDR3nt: TGTGCCAGCAGCTTAAAACGGACTAGCGAACCCTACGAGCAGTACTTC

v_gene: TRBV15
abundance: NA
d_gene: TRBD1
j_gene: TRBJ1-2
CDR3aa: CATSRAGRGTANYGYTF
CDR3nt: TGTGCCACCAGCAGAGCGGGCAGGGGGACCGCTAACTATGGCTACACCTTC

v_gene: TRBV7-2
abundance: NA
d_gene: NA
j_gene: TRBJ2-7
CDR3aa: CASSSLRGSNPYEQYF
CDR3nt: TGTGCCAGCAGCTCCCTCAGGGGTTCGAATCCCTACGAGCAGTACTTC

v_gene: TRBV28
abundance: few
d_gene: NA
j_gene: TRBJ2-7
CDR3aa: CASGQTARYEQYF
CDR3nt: TGTGCCAGCGGGCAGACAGCGCGTTACGAGCAGTACTTC

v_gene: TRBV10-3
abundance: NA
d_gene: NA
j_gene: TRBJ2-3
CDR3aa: CAISESGLARLGTQYF
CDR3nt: TGTGCCATCAGTGAGTCCGGGCTAGCAAGGTTGGGTACGCAGTATTTT

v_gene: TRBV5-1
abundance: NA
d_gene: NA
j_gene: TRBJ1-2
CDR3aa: CASSLYREGPAVYGYTF
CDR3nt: TGCGCCAGCAGCTTGTATCGGGAGGGGCCAGCAGTCTATGGCTACACCTTC

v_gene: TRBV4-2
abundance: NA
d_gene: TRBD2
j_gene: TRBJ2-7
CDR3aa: CASSLYFRGETYEQYF
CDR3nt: TGTGCCAGCAGCCTTTATTTTCGGGGGGAAACCTACGAGCAGTACTTC

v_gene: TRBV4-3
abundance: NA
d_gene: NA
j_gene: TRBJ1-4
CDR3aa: CASSQDGEATNEKLFF
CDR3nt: TGCGCCAGCAGCCAAGATGGGGAAGCAACTAATGAAAAACTGTTTTTT

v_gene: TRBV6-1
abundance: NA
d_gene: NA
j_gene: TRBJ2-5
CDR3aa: CASDRQYRGTQYF
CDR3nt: TGTGCCAGCGATAGGCAATATAGAGGGACCCAGTACTTC

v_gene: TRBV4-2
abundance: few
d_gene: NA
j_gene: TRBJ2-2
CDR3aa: CASSQDLGRGHGELFF
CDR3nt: TGTGCCAGCAGCCAAGATCTAGGCAGGGGACACGGGGAGCTGTTTTTT

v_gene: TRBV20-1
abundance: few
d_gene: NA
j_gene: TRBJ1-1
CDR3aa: CSATSRGKNTEAFF
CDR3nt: TGCAGTGCCACGAGTAGGGGGAAGAACACTGAAGCTTTCTTT

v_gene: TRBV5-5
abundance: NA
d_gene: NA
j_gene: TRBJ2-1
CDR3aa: CASSYVAGYERFF
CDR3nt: TGTGCCAGCAGCTACGTCGCAGGGTATGAGCGGTTCTTC

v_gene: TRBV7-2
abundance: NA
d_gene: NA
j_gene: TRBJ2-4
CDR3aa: CASSLTYGFENIQYF
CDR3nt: TGTGCCAGCAGCCTCACTTATGGGTTCGAAAACATTCAGTACTTC

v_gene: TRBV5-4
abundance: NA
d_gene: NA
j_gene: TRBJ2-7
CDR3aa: CASSPYQQQTSGEQYF
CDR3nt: TGTGCCAGCAGCCCCTATCAACAGCAGACCTCGGGCGAGCAGTACTTC

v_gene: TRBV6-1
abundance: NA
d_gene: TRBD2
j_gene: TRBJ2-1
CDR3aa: CASRRTSGVSYNEQFF
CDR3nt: TGTGCCAGCAGAAGGACTAGCGGGGTCTCCTACAATGAGCAGTTCTTC

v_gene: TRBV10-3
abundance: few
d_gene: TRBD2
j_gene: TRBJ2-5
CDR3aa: CAISLTSGEQETQYF
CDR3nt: TGTGCCATCAGTCTGACTAGCGGGGAACAAGAGACCCAGTACTTC

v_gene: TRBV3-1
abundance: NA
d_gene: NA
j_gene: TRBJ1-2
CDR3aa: CASSQGWDPSSYGYTF
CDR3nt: TGTGCCAGCAGCCAAGGGTGGGACCCTTCGAGTTATGGCTACACCTTC

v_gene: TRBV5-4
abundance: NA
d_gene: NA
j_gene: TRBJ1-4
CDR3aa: CASSLSANHEKLFF
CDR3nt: TGTGCCAGCAGCTTGTCGGCGAACCATGAAAAACTGTTTTTT

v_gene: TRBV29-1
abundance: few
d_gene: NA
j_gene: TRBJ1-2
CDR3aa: CSIRQELYGYTF
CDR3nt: TGCAGCATACGACAGGAGTTGTATGGCTACACCTTC

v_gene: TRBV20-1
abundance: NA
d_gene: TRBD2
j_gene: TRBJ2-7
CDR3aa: CSARGREDLWDEQYF
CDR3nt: TGCAGTGCTAGGGGGAGGGAAGACCTCTGGGACGAGCAGTACTTC

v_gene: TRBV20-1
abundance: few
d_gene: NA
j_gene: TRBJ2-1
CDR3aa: CSARDEENEQFF
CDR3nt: TGCAGTGCTAGGGATGAAGAAAATGAGCAGTTCTTC

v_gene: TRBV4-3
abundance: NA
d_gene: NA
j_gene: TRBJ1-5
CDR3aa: CASSQEMGTDQPQHF
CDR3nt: TGCGCCAGCAGCCAAGAAATGGGCACCGATCAGCCCCAGCATTTT

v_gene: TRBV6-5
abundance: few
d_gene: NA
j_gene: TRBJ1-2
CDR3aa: CASSYYATGRPNYGYTF
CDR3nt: TGTGCCAGCAGTTACTATGCAACAGGGCGTCCTAACTATGGCTACACCTTC

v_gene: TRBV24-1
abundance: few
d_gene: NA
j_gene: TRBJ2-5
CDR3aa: CATGAGARETQYF
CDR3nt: TGTGCCACCGGCGCAGGGGCGAGGGAGACCCAGTACTTC

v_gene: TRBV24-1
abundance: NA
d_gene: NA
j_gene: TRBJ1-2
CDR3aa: CATSGQANNYGYTF
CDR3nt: TGTGCCACCAGTGGACAGGCGAATAACTATGGCTACACCTTC

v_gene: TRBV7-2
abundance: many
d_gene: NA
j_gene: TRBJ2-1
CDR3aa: CASSPGGGYNEQFF
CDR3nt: TGTGCCAGCAGCCCCGGAGGTGGATACAATGAGCAGTTCTTC

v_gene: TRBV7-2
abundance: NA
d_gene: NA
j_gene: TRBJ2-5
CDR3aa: CASSFPAEGPLWVETQYF
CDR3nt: TGTGCCAGCAGCTTCCCCGCTGAGGGACCGCTATGGGTGGAGACCCAGTACTTC

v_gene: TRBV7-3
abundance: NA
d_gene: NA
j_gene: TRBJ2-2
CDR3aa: CASSVLHTGELFF
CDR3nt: TGTGCCAGCAGTGTACTTCACACCGGGGAGCTGTTTTTT

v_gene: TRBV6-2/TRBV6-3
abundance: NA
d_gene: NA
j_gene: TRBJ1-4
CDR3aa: CASSYRGGKLFF
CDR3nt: TGTGCCAGCAGTTACAGGGGTGGAAAACTGTTTTTT

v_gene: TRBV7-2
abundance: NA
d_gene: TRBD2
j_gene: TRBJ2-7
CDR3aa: CASTQLAGPSYEQYF
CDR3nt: TGTGCCAGCACCCAACTAGCGGGCCCCTCCTACGAGCAGTACTTC

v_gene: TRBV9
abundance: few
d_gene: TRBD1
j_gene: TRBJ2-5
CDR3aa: CASSGQGGWETQYF
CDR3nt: TGTGCCAGCAGCGGACAGGGGGGCTGGGAGACCCAGTACTTC

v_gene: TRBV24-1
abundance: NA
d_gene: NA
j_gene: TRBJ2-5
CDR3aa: CATSEMDRAETQYF
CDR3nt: TGTGCCACCAGTGAAATGGACCGGGCGGAGACCCAGTACTTC

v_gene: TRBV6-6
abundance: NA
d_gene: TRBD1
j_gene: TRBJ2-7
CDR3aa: CAGSITDRESRYEQYF
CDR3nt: TGTGCCGGCAGTATAACCGACAGGGAGAGCCGCTACGAGCAGTACTTC

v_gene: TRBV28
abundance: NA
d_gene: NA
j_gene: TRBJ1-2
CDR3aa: CASSLEPAGYTF
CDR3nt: TGTGCCAGCAGTTTAGAACCAGCGGGCTACACCTTC

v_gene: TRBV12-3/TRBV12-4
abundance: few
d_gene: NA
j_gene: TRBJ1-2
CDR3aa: CASSQGIDRRYYGYTF
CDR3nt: TGTGCCAGCAGCCAGGGGATAGACCGGCGGTACTATGGCTACACCTTC

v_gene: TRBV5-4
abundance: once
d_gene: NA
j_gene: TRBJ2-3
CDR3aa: CASSLVVGTDAQYF
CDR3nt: TGTGCCAGCAGCTTGGTTGTAGGCACAGATGCGCAGTATTTT

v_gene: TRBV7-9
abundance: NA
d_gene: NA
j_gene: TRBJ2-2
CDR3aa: CAIRRAPTNTGELFF
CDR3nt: TGTGCCATTCGACGGGCCCCAACGAACACCGGGGAGCTGTTTTTT

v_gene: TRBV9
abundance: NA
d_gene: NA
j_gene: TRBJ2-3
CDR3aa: CASSVLGGGRITDTQYF
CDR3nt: TGTGCCAGCAGCGTGTTGGGGGGCGGACGAATCACAGATACGCAGTATTTT

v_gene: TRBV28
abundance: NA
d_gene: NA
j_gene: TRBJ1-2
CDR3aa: CASRFETALGYTF
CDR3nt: TGTGCCAGCAGGTTCGAAACAGCCCTCGGCTACACCTTC

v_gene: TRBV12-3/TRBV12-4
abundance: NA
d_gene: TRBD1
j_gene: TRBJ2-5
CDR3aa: CASKGQGLGETQYF
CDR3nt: TGTGCCAGCAAAGGACAGGGGCTGGGGGAGACCCAGTACTTC

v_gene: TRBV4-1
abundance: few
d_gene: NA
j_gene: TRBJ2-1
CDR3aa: CASSKPGSYNEQFF
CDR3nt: TGCGCCAGCAGCAAACCTGGGTCCTACAATGAGCAGTTCTTC

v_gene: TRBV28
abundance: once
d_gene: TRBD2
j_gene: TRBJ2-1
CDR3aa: CASSPFLLAESYNEQFF
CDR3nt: TGTGCCAGCAGTCCCTTCCTCCTAGCGGAGTCCTACAATGAGCAGTTCTTC

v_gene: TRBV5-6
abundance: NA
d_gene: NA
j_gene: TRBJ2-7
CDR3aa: CASSSRLGVYYYEQYF
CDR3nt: TGTGCCAGCAGCTCCCGACTGGGGGTATATTACTACGAGCAGTACTTC

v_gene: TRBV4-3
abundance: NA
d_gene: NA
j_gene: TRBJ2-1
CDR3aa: CAGSQEVYYNEQFF
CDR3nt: TGCGCCGGCAGCCAGGAGGTTTACTACAATGAGCAGTTCTTC

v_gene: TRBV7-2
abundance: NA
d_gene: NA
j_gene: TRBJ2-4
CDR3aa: CAINVPNENIQYF
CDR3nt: TGTGCCATCAACGTTCCCAACGAGAACATTCAGTACTTC

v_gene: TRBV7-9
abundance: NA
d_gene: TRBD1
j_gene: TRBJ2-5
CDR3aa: CASTAWTGGVLSETQYF
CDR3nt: TGTGCCAGCACCGCCTGGACAGGGGGCGTTTTATCGGAGACCCAGTACTTC

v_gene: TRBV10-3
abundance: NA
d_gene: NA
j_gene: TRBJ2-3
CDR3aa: CAISEMGTRYSTDTQYF
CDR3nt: TGTGCCATCAGTGAGATGGGGACTCGCTATTCCACAGATACGCAGTATTTT

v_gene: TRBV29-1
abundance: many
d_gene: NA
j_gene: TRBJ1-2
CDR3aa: CSAGQQANYGYTF
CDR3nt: TGCAGCGCGGGCCAACAGGCTAACTATGGCTACACCTTC

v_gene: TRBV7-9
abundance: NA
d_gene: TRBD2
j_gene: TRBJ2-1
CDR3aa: CASSLARFWTSGGVHNEQFF
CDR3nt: TGTGCCAGCAGCTTAGCCAGATTCTGGACTAGCGGGGGAGTACACAATGAGCAGTTCTTC

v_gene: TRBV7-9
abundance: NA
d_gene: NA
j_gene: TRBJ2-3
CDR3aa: CASSAGDVTDTQYF
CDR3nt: TGTGCCAGCAGCGCCGGGGATGTCACAGATACGCAGTATTTT

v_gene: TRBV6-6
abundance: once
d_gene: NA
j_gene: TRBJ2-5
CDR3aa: CASSYLLARTQETQYF
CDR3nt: TGTGCCAGCAGTTACCTGCTAGCGAGGACCCAAGAGACCCAGTACTTC

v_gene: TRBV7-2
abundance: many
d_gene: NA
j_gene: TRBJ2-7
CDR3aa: CASSLGGGTVTYEQYF
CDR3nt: TGTGCCAGCAGCTTAGGGGGTGGGACGGTTACCTACGAGCAGTACTTC

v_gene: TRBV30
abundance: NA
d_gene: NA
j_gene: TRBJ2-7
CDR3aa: CAWSVADYEQYF
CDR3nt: TGTGCCTGGAGTGTAGCAGACTACGAGCAGTACTTC

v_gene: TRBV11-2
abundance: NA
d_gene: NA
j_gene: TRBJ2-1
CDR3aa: CASTSDLSGDEQFF
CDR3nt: TGTGCCAGCACCTCCGACCTCTCGGGGGATGAGCAGTTCTTC

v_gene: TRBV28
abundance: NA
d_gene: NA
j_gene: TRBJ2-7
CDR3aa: CATSGGPHEQYF
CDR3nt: TGTGCCACCTCCGGGGGACCCCACGAGCAGTACTTC